These 7 T cell receptor beta chains originate from one sample sequenced in a study of cytomegalovirus exposure and HLA in healthy donors. It was with 60 Vbeta and 13 Jbeta primers that the PCR ran. Sequencing used immunoSEQ multiplex PCR; TCRdb keeps in-frame clones, though not all of them. Of about 110,000 clones detected, roughly 79% appear once; the ten largest clones hold 7.7%. The material sequenced was PBMCs. The receptors come from a woman aged 45-59 years in good health and CMV-seropositive.

The genes are TRBV5-4 and TRBJ2-6; 7 bases map to TRBD1. V dropped 4 bases and J dropped 2; count of bases not matched to a gene: 12. Germline CDR1 is SGHNT and CDR2 is YYREEE (reference sequence). The length of the CDR3 is 18 residues. In nucleotides, the CDR3 is TGTGCCAGCAGCACCAGGACAGGACTCCAAGCTGGGGCCAACGTCCTGACTTTC. Encoded protein: CASSTRTGLQAGANVLTF.

The chain joins TRBV7-9 to TRBJ2-7; the D gene is possibly TRBD1 (5 bases). Per the germline V gene, CDR1 is SEHNR and CDR2 is FQNEAQ (reference sequence). The CDR3 contains 14 residues. Trimming shortened V by 5 bases and J by 6 bases, and 17 bases separated the two germline ends. CDR3 coding DNA: TGTGCCAGCAGCAAGGACACGTTTCCTTTCGAGCAGTACTTC. This gives the protein CASSKDTFPFEQYF.

The rearrangement joins TRBV27 to TRBJ1-1, with D tentatively TRBD1 (6 bases). The CDR3 spans 14 residues. Germline loops: CDR1 MNHEY, CDR2 SMNVEV (reference sequence). V was shortened by 8 bases and J by 0 bases, with 13 bases between the two germline ends. The DNA of the CDR3 is TGTGCCAGCTCCCTTACAGGGTTGAACACTGAAGCTTTCTTT. Encoded protein: CASSLTGLNTEAFF.

This chain joins TRBV6-6 and TRBJ2-2, with D perhaps TRBD2 (6 bases). Germline lookup yields CDR1 MNHNY and CDR2 SVGAGI (reference sequence). Trimming removed 3 bases at V and 2 bases at J, with 13 bases between. The CDR3 covers 16 residues. CDR3 nucleotides: TGTGCCAGCAGTTATTTAGCGGCCGCCAACACCGGGGAGCTGTTTTTT. Translation: CASSYLAAANTGELFF.

The V gene is TRBV7-9, the J gene TRBJ2-7; TRBD2 matches at 7 bases. V shed 3 bases, J shed 3 bases, and the junction held 5 bases outside the gene matches. In germline, CDR1 is SEHNR, CDR2 FQNEAQ (reference sequence). This CDR3 spans 14 amino acids. CDR3 nucleotides: TGTGCCAGCAGCTTGGTGACGGGGGGCTACGAGCAGTACTTC. The encoded protein is CASSLVTGGYEQYF.

This rearrangement joins TRBV4-3 to TRBJ2-3, with a possible D match to TRBD2 (5 bases). The CDR3 runs to 16 residues. Trimming cost V 0 bases and J 8 bases, with 18 bases left between them. The germline V gene has CDR1 LGHNA and CDR2 YSLEER. The CDR3 DNA follows: TGCGCCAGCAGCCAAGATCGGGGTGGAGAGCTAGGTACGCAGTATTTT. This encodes CASSQDRGGELGTQYF.

The rearrangement joins TRBV7-9 to TRBJ1-4, with 10 bases aligning to TRBD1. The CDR3 has 15 amino acids. Per the germline V gene, CDR1 is SEHNR and CDR2 is FQNEAQ (reference sequence). V gave up 4 bases and J gave up 7 bases; unmatched junction bases: 6. CDR3 amino acids: CASSSRDRGVEKLFF. CDR3 nucleotides: TGTGCCAGCAGCTCAAGGGACAGGGGAGTTGAAAAACTGTTTTTT.